These T cell receptor beta chains were read from a single sample in a study of cytomegalovirus exposure and HLA in healthy donors. Clones were read by immunoSEQ multiplex PCR, and TCRdb kept only the in-frame ones, dropping some. The sample yields under 200,000 clones, roughly 83% seen once. Sample: PBMCs. The origin of the receptors is a boy between 2 and 10 years old in good health and CMV-seronegative. Each CDR3 is given with its conserved first and last residue. The D gene is left open where the match is weak. The size field is filled for only some rows; it gives once, few, many or a size class.

cdr3_nt | cdr3_aa | j_call | v_call | d_call | clone_size
TGTGCCAGCAGTGCCCAGGTTGATCAGCCCCAGCATTTT | CASSAQVDQPQHF | TRBJ1-5 | TRBV6-4 | . | few
TGTGCCAGCAGCCCGCCTAACAGGGGAGCCTACGAGCAGTACTTC | CASSPPNRGAYEQYF | TRBJ2-7 | TRBV7-8 | TRBD1 | .
TGTGCCAGCAGAAAACCGGGACAGGGGTTAATACGGCAGTTCTTC | CASRKPGQGLIRQFF | TRBJ2-1 | TRBV6-5 | TRBD1 | .
TGCAGCGTTGAAGACAGGACAGGGGGGTACAATGAGCAGTTCTTC | CSVEDRTGGYNEQFF | TRBJ2-1 | TRBV29-1 | TRBD1 | .
TGCAGCGTTGAGGGGGGGGAGGACACTGAAGCTTTCTTT | CSVEGGEDTEAFF | TRBJ1-1 | TRBV29-1 | . | .
TGTGCCAGCAGTGAACTGGGACAGAGGAACGAGCAGTACTTC | CASSELGQRNEQYF | TRBJ2-7 | TRBV2 | TRBD1 | few
TGTGCCAGCAAGTCGGACAGAACCAACTATGGCTACACCTTC | CASKSDRTNYGYTF | TRBJ1-2 | TRBV2 | . | .
TGCAGCGTTGAATCGGGGTCTGCATACGAGCAGTACTTC | CSVESGSAYEQYF | TRBJ2-7 | TRBV29-1 | . | .
TGTGCCAGCAGCCCTGGGCCTAGCTCCTACGAGCAGTACTTC | CASSPGPSSYEQYF | TRBJ2-7 | TRBV7-2 | . | .
TGCGCCAGCAGCCCCCCCTATAGCGAATACACAGATACGCAGTATTTT | CASSPPYSEYTDTQYF | TRBJ2-3 | TRBV5-1 | . | .
TGTGCCAGTAAGCGTTCTAGCGGGAGCCCCGCGATCTTGGATGAGCAGTTCTTC | CASKRSSGSPAILDEQFF | TRBJ2-1 | TRBV19 | TRBD2 | .
TGTGCCAGCAGTGAGTTTCAGCGGCTACTATTC | CASSEFQRLLF | TRBJ1-2 | TRBV2 | . | .
TGTGCCAGCAGTTCCTTACTATTATTGGAGAGTAGGCGTTCCTATGAGCAGTTCTTC | CASSSLLLLESRRSYEQFF | TRBJ2-1 | TRBV28 | . | .
TGTGCCAGCAGCTTAGTAGCGGGAGGAAGGAGCTCCTACAATGAGCAGTTCTTC | CASSLVAGGRSSYNEQFF | TRBJ2-1 | TRBV7-9 | TRBD2 | .
TGTGCCAGCAGTTCCCGGGAGACAAATGAAAAACTGTTTTTT | CASSSRETNEKLFF | TRBJ1-4 | TRBV2 | . | .
TGCGCCAGCACTGGGACTAGTCGGTCCTACAATGAGCAGTTCTTC | CASTGTSRSYNEQFF | TRBJ2-1 | TRBV10-2 | TRBD2 | .
TGCGCCAGCAACCCTCGGGGTGAAAATCAGCCCCAGCATTTT | CASNPRGENQPQHF | TRBJ1-5 | TRBV4-1 | . | .
TGCGCCAGCAGCCAAGCAGTTGGGACAGTACAGTTCTTC | CASSQAVGTVQFF | TRBJ2-1 | TRBV4-1 | TRBD1 | .
TGTGCCAGCAGCTTAGTGTCGGCTGGGCAGGGCCAAGAGACCCAGTACTTC | CASSLVSAGQGQETQYF | TRBJ2-5 | TRBV7-6 | . | .
TGCGCCAGCAGCTTGTCCGGGGAGACCACAGATACGCAGTATTTT | CASSLSGETTDTQYF | TRBJ2-3 | TRBV5-1 | . | .
TGTGCCAGCAGCCCTGGACAGGGGGCAGCCAGAACTGAAGCTTTCTTT | CASSPGQGAARTEAFF | TRBJ1-1 | TRBV7-9 | TRBD1 | .
TGTGCCTGGAGTGTACTAACTAGCGGGTACAATGAGCAGTTCTTC | CAWSVLTSGYNEQFF | TRBJ2-1 | TRBV30 | TRBD2 | few
TGTGCCAGCACCCCCCGGGACACAAACACTGAAGCTTTCTTT | CASTPRDTNTEAFF | TRBJ1-1 | TRBV6-5 | . | few
TGCAGTGCTAGAAACAAGGATACGCAGTATTTT | CSARNKDTQYF | TRBJ2-3 | TRBV20-1 | . | .
TGTGCCAGCAGCCAAGAGCGGGAGTTAAACGAGCAGTACTTC | CASSQERELNEQYF | TRBJ2-7 | TRBV13 | TRBD2 | .
TGTGCCAGCAGGACAGGGGGGCCCAACACTGAAGCTTTCTTT | CASRTGGPNTEAFF | TRBJ1-1 | TRBV6-6 | TRBD1 | .
TGTGCCAGCAGCTCGACGAGGTTCCCAGGGCTTACTAACTATGGCTACACCTTC | CASSSTRFPGLTNYGYTF | TRBJ1-2 | TRBV11-2 | . | .
TGCGCCACCCAAACAGGGGGGAACACCGGGGAGCTGTTTTTT | CATQTGGNTGELFF | TRBJ2-2 | TRBV5-1 | TRBD1 | .
TGTGCCAGCAGCGCTCGCGGGGGGGGCACTGAAGCTTTCTTT | CASSARGGGTEAFF | TRBJ1-1 | TRBV21-1 | . | .
TGCGCCAGCAGCCAAGATCGAGTTGACCGGAGCGGGAGCTCCTACAATGAGCAGTTCTTC | CASSQDRVDRSGSSYNEQFF | TRBJ2-1 | TRBV4-1 | TRBD2 | few
TGCGCCAGCATCGAACAGGGTGGCAATCAGCCCCAGCATTTT | CASIEQGGNQPQHF | TRBJ1-5 | TRBV5-1 | . | .
TGTGCCAGCAGGGAATATCAGGGGGGCAAGACTGAAGCTTTCTTT | CASREYQGGKTEAFF | TRBJ1-1 | TRBV6-5 | TRBD1 | few
TGTGCCAGCAGTTTAGCTGTGGGGAGCGCTGAAGCTTTCTTT | CASSLAVGSAEAFF | TRBJ1-1 | TRBV27 | . | .
TGTGCCACCAGACGGGGGGGAGATACGCAGTATTTT | CATRRGGDTQYF | TRBJ2-3 | TRBV27 | TRBD2 | .
TGTGCCAGCAGCTTAGAGGCGGGTCCCTACGAGCAGTACTTC | CASSLEAGPYEQYF | TRBJ2-7 | TRBV7-9 | . | .
TGCGCCGAGAGCCCCCTTAACTATGGCTACACCTTC | CAESPLNYGYTF | TRBJ1-2 | TRBV5-1 | . | .
TGTGCCAGCAGTTTGGGGGACAGGATACACTACGAGCAGTACTTC | CASSLGDRIHYEQYF | TRBJ2-7 | TRBV28 | TRBD1 | .
TGCGCCAGCAGCCAACCGACAGGGGAGAACACTGAAGCTTTCTTT | CASSQPTGENTEAFF | TRBJ1-1 | TRBV4-1 | TRBD1 | .
TGCAGCGGGGGACAGGGGCGGAACACTGAAGCTTTCTTT | CSGGQGRNTEAFF | TRBJ1-1 | TRBV29-1 | TRBD1 | .
TGTGCCAGCAGTGAAACAGGGGGCGCCGAGACCCAGTACTTC | CASSETGGAETQYF | TRBJ2-5 | TRBV6-1 | TRBD1 | .
TGTGCCAGCGAGTCGCTCGGACATTTCGACGAGCAGTACTTC | CASESLGHFDEQYF | TRBJ2-7 | TRBV6-6 | . | .
TGTGCCAGCAGTCCTTCGCGAGTTGCTGGAAACACCATATATTTT | CASSPSRVAGNTIYF | TRBJ1-3 | TRBV6-1 | . | few
TGCGCCAGCAGCTTGGTCTTTAGGGGAGGAGATACGCAGTATTTT | CASSLVFRGGDTQYF | TRBJ2-3 | TRBV5-1 | . | few
TGTGCCAGCAAGCAGCGGGAGTTGAACAATGAGCAGTTCTTC | CASKQRELNNEQFF | TRBJ2-1 | TRBV2 | TRBD2 | .
TGTGCCAGCAGGGGCGTCTCTGGAAACACCATATATTTT | CASRGVSGNTIYF | TRBJ1-3 | TRBV6-5 | . | .
TGTGCCAGCAGCTCGGGACTAGCGGGAAGGTCGGAGACAGATACGCAGTATTTT | CASSSGLAGRSETDTQYF | TRBJ2-3 | TRBV7-2 | TRBD2 | .
TGTGCCAGCAGTTACGGTCGGGGTGGGGGCCTGAATGAGCAGTTCTTC | CASSYGRGGGLNEQFF | TRBJ2-1 | TRBV6-6 | . | .
TGTGCCAGCAGTTACACCAGGGGAAACACTGAAGCTTTCTTT | CASSYTRGNTEAFF | TRBJ1-1 | TRBV6-5 | . | .
TGTGCCAGCAGCCAAACAGGGGCTTCGTCCCAGTACTTC | CASSQTGASSQYF | TRBJ2-5 | TRBV4-2 | TRBD1 | .
TGTGCCATCAGCCCCGGACAGGGGCTCGGTAACTATGGCTACACCTTC | CAISPGQGLGNYGYTF | TRBJ1-2 | TRBV10-3 | TRBD1 | .
TGTGCCAGCAGCCAAGATCAGGGGACGGATGAAAAACTGTTTTTT | CASSQDQGTDEKLFF | TRBJ1-4 | TRBV14 | . | .
TGTGCCAGCAGCTTGGGGTCCAGACATAGCACAGATACGCAGTATTTT | CASSLGSRHSTDTQYF | TRBJ2-3 | TRBV5-6 | . | .
TGTGCCAGCAGGATGCAGGGTGGCCACACAGATACGCAGTATTTT | CASRMQGGHTDTQYF | TRBJ2-3 | TRBV6-1 | . | .